The next 13 T cell receptor beta chains were all read from a single sample in a study of T cells of healthy individuals. In TCRdb, the 5' RACE reads were re-called with MiXCR into one record per CDR3 protein. The data show 60,000 to 80,000 distinct CDR3 sequences, with under 20% seen just once and around 5% held by the top ten. The receptors originated from a human donor in good health.

In its sample, this clonotype was seen a few times. The chain joins TRBV27 to TRBJ2-1; maybe TRBD2 (6 bases). In germline, CDR1 is MNHEY, CDR2 SMNVEV (reference sequence). Trimming cost V 7 bases and J 0 bases, with 13 bases left between them. The CDR3 contains 15 residues. CDR3 residues: CASTLAGSSYNEQFF. As DNA, the CDR3 is TGTGCCAGCACCCTTGCGGGGAGCTCCTACAATGAGCAGTTCTTC.

This clonotype appeared a few times. The chain employs TRBV20-1 and TRBJ2-5; the match to TRBD2 covers 9 bases. The CDR3 is made up of 15 amino acids. With 3 bases clipped from V and 0 bases from J, the junction kept 5 bases outside the gene matches. Germline V gene data show CDR1 as DFQATT and CDR2 as SNEGSKA (reference sequence). This CDR3 is CSARIAGDYQETQYF. CDR3 nucleotide sequence: TGCAGTGCTAGGATAGCGGGGGACTACCAAGAGACCCAGTACTTC.

The chain combines TRBV5-1 with TRBJ2-7; tentative D call: TRBD2 (6 bases). Trimming stripped 4 bases from V and 3 bases from J, with 23 bases between. Germline V CDR1 and CDR2: SGHRS, YFSETQ. The CDR3 has 17 amino acids. DNA for the CDR3: TGCGCCAGCAGCCCGCGCGGGACGAAATTAAATGGCTACGAGCAGTACTTC. This encodes CASSPRGTKLNGYEQYF.

The V call is TRBV7-2, the J call TRBJ2-5, with a possible D match to TRBD1 (5 bases). Trimming left V 1 base short and J 7 bases short, with 19 bases between. Germline V gene data show CDR1 as SGHTA and CDR2 as FQGNSA. This CDR3 contains 16 residues. The CDR3 loop is CASSLVTGAIFGTQYF. As DNA, the CDR3 is TGTGCCAGCAGCTTAGTTACAGGAGCCATCTTTGGGACCCAGTACTTC.

The table lists this clonotype with a few counts. This rearrangement joins TRBV7-9 to TRBJ1-1; a possible D gene is TRBD1 (5 bases). This CDR3 region has 14 residues. V was trimmed by 3 bases and J by 4 bases, leaving 12 bases between them. Germline CDR1 is SEHNR and CDR2 is FQNEAQ (reference sequence). CDR3 coding DNA: TGTGCCAGCAGCTTCTCGACAGCAAGCACTGAAGCTTTCTTT. Translated, it gives CASSFSTASTEAFF. Based on the CDR3 plus reference TRBV7-9 and TRBJ1-1, the full variable domain is DTGVSQNPRHKITKRGQNVTFRCDPISEHNRLYWYRQTLGQGPEFLTYFQNEAQLEKSRLLSDRFSAERPKGSFSTLEIQRTEQGDSAMYLCASSFSTASTEAFFGQGTRLTVV.

Many counts were recorded for this clonotype. The V gene is TRBV28, the J gene TRBJ2-7, with 8 bases that match TRBD1. Per the germline V gene, CDR1 is MDHEN and CDR2 is SYDVKM. The CDR3 is made up of 15 amino acids. Trimming cost V 6 bases and J 4 bases; bases outside gene matches: 11. CDR3 amino acids: CASSSPGTGNYEQYF. The CDR3 nucleotides read TGTGCCAGCAGCTCGCCGGGGACAGGAAATTACGAGCAGTACTTC.

This rearrangement joins TRBV20-1 to TRBJ2-1, with 16 bases that match TRBD2. The junction had 11 bases not matched to a gene; V was cut back by 3 bases and J by 0 bases. The CDR3 spans 20 residues. Germline V CDR1 and CDR2: DFQATT, SNEGSKA (reference sequence). The CDR3 DNA sequence: TGCAGTGCTAGGCCCCCGGCGGGACTAGCGGGAGGGGCCTCCTACAATGAGCAGTTCTTC. Translated: CSARPPAGLAGGASYNEQFF.

In its sample, this clonotype was seen a few times. The gene calls are TRBV4-2 and TRBJ2-1; 12 positions agree with TRBD2. This CDR3 region has 16 residues. In germline, CDR1 is LGHNA, CDR2 YNFKEQ. With V trimmed by 4 bases and J by 8 bases, 9 bases remained unmatched. The chain's CDR3 is CASSPLLAGGPDEQFF. CDR3 DNA sequence: TGTGCCAGCAGCCCCCTCCTAGCGGGAGGGCCCGATGAGCAGTTCTTC.

There are a few counts of this clonotype. The rearrangement links TRBV7-2 to TRBJ1-4; 9 nucleotides line up with TRBD1. Germline loops: CDR1 SGHTA, CDR2 FQGNSA. CDR3 size: 19 residues. V trimming: 5 bases; J trimming: 5 bases; junction bases outside the gene matches: 18. The CDR3 DNA sequence: TGTGCCAGCAGCACAAGATCCGGACAGGGGCGACCCGAAAATGAAAAACTGTTTTTT. Translated: CASSTRSGQGRPENEKLFF.

The chain has TRBV20-1 and TRBJ2-7, with D perhaps TRBD2 (5 bases). The CDR3 contains 12 residues. Germline loops: CDR1 DFQATT, CDR2 SNEGSKA (reference sequence). V was trimmed by 1 base and J by 9 bases, leaving 13 bases between them. The CDR3 nucleotides read TGCAGTGCTAGAGCCGCGGGCGAAGGGCAGTACTTC. It codes for CSARAAGEGQYF.

This clonotype was counted many times. The chain uses TRBV15 and TRBJ1-2, with D maybe TRBD1 (5 bases). The CDR3 covers 15 residues. The V end lost 1 base, the J end lost 2 bases, and 11 bases lay between the germline ends. The germline V gene has CDR1 LNHNV and CDR2 YYDKDF (reference sequence). The CDR3 DNA follows: TGTGCCACCAGCAGAGGAGGGGCAGTCAACTATGGCTACACCTTC. Translation gives CATSRGGAVNYGYTF.

This clonotype was observed at least ten times. V gene TRBV6-5 combines with J gene TRBJ2-1; no definite D call. The ends were cut back, 6 bases at V and 0 bases at J, with 12 bases in the middle. CDR3 length: 15 amino acids. Germline V gene lookup returns CDR1 MNHEY and CDR2 SVGAGI. The CDR3 coding sequence is TGTGCCAGCAGCATACTACCGAGCTCCTACAATGAGCAGTTCTTC. Translated, it gives CASSILPSSYNEQFF.

This clonotype was observed a handful of times. The V call is TRBV10-3, the J call TRBJ1-1; D uncertain. Germline lookup yields CDR1 ENHRY and CDR2 SYGVKD. The V gene lost 6 bases and the J gene lost 2 bases, with 16 bases spanning the gap. The CDR3 has 15 residues. CDR3 amino acids: CAIREGDSLNTEAFF. In DNA, the CDR3 is TGTGCCATCAGGGAGGGCGATTCCCTAAACACTGAAGCTTTCTTT.